The 4 T cell receptor beta chains given below trace back to one sample, sequenced in a study of T cell clusters in autoimmune cytopenias. TRB was amplified by touch-down multiplex PCR, primer pools A and B combined. TCRdb reprocessed the multiplex PCR reads and reports one entry per CDR3 protein, with no DNA. Recorded for this sample: about 6,800 distinct CDR3 sequences. Roughly 40,000 genome equivalents of blood DNA were amplified for TRB. The sequenced sample consisted of peripheral blood. The receptors derive from a human donor with an autoimmune cytopenia or autoimmune hepatitis (not recorded which).

Measured by frequency, this clonotype is medium-sized (0.01 to 0.1%). This chain links TRBV6-5 with TRBJ1-6; TCRdb's D call, TRBD1, is unchecked because there is no DNA. The CDR3 covers 12 residues. Germline CDR1 is MNHEY and CDR2 is SVGAGI. Here the CDR3 reads CASSYSDRPLHF.

The chain couples TRBV24-1 to TRBJ1-5; TCRdb names TRBD1, which stays unverified in the absence of DNA. The CDR3 length is 16 residues. The germline V gene encodes CDR1 KGHDR and CDR2 SFDVKD. CDR3: CATSDRTEYSNQPQHF.

This chain connects TRBV12-3 or TRBV12-4 to TRBJ2-1; TCRdb's D gene call, TRBD1, goes unchecked for lack of DNA. This CDR3 region has 14 residues. The CDR3 region is CASSTPPGFNEQFF.

V is TRBV6-1 and J is TRBJ2-5; TCRdb calls TRBD2, which cannot be checked without DNA. CDR3 length equals 14 residues. The V gene's germline CDR1 is MNHNS and CDR2 SASEGT. CDR3: CASKELAGVETQYF.